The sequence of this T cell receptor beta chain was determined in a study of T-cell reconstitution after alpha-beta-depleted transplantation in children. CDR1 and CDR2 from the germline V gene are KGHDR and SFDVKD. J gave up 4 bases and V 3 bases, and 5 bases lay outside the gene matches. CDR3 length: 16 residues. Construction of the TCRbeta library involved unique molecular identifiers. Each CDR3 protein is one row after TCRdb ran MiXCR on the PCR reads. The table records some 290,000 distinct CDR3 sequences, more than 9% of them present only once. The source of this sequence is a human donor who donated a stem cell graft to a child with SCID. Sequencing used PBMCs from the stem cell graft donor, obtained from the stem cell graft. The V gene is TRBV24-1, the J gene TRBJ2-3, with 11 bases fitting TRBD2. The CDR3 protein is CATSDATSGGADTQYF. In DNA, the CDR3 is TGTGCCACCAGTGATGCTACTAGCGGGGGCGCAGATACGCAGTATTTT.